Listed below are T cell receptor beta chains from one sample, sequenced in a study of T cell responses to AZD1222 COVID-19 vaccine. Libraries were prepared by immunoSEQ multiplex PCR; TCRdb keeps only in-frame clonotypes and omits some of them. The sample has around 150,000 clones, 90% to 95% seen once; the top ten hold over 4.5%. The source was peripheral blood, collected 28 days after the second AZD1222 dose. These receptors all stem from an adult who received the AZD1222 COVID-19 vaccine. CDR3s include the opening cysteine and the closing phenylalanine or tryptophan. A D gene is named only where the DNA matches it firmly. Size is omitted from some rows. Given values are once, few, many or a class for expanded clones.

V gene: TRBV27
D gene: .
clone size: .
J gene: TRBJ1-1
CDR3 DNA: TGTGCCACCACGCAAGGACAACTTGAAGCTTTCTTT
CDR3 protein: CATTQGQLEAFF

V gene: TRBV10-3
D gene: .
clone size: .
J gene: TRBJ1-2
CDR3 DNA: TGTGCCATCAGTGAGGGGGGAGGGCTTGGCTATGGCTACACCTTC
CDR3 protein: CAISEGGGLGYGYTF

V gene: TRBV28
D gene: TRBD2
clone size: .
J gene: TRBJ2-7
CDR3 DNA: TGTGCCAGCAGTTCAGAGGGACTAGCGGGGAACTACGAGCAGTACTTC
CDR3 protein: CASSSEGLAGNYEQYF

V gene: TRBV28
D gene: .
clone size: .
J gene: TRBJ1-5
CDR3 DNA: TGTGCCAGCAGTTTTGCGGGGACTAGCAATCAGCCCCAGCATTTT
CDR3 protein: CASSFAGTSNQPQHF

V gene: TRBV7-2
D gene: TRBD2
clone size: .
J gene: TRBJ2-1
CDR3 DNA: TGTGCCAGCAGCTTAACTAGCGGGACCTACAATGAGCAGTTCTTC
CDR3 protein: CASSLTSGTYNEQFF

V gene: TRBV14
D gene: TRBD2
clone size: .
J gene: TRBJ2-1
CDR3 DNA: TGTGCCAGCAGCCGTGGACTAGCTGGTGAGCAGTTCTTC
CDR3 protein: CASSRGLAGEQFF

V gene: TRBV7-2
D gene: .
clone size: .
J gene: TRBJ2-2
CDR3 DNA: TGTGCCAGCAGTGGGACAAGGCACACCGGGGAGCTGTTTTTT
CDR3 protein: CASSGTRHTGELFF

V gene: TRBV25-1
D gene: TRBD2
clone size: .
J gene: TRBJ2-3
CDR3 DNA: TGTGCCAGCCTCGGACTAGCGGGACCGAATACGCAGTATTTT
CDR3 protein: CASLGLAGPNTQYF

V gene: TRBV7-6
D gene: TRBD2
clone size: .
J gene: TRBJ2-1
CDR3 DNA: TGTGCCAGCAGCTTGGGACTAGCCATCTACAATGAGCAGTTCTTC
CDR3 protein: CASSLGLAIYNEQFF

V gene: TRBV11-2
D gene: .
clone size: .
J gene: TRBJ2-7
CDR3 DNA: TGTGCCAGCAGCTTAGTCATCTCCTACGAGCAGTACTTC
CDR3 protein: CASSLVISYEQYF

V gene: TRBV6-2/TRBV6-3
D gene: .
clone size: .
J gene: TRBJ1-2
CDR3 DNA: TGTGCCAGCAGTTACCCGGAAGCGTATGGCTACACCTTC
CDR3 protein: CASSYPEAYGYTF

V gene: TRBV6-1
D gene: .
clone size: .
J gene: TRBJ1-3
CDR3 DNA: TGTGCCAGCAGTGAAGCGGAGGAGGGAAACACCATATATTTT
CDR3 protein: CASSEAEEGNTIYF

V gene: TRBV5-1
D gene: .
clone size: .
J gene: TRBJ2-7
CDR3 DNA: TGCGCCAGCAGCTTGAGGGCCGCTCTCACAAGTGAGCAGTACTTC
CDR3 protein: CASSLRAALTSEQYF

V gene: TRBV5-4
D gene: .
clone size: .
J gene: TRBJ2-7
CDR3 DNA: TGTGCCAGCAGCTTAGGCCACGAGCAGTACTTC
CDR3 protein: CASSLGHEQYF

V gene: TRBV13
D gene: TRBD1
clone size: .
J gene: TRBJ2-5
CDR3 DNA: TGTGCCAGCAGCTTAATAGGGACAGGGCAAGAGACCCAGTACTTC
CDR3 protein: CASSLIGTGQETQYF

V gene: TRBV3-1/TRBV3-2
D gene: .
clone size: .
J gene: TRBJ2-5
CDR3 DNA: TGTGCCAGCAGCCAATACAGCTCCCAAGAGACCCAGTACTTC
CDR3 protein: CASSQYSSQETQYF

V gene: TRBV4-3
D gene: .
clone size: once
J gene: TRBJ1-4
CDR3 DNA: TGCGCCAGCAGCCAAGATCGGACAGAGGCGACTAATGAAAAACTGTTTTTT
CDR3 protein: CASSQDRTEATNEKLFF

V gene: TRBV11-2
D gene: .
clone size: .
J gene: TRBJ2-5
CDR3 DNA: TGTGCCAGCAGCTTAGATCTAACGGAGACCCAGTACTTC
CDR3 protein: CASSLDLTETQYF